This TCR beta chain appears in the sequencing data of a study of shared clonotypes between healthy human individuals (dated by TCRdb to 2020 to 2022). Background on the whole study: A few men and two women, aged 18 to 49 years, made up the cohort. For each donor, three plates each were used for CD4 naive and CD4 memory, two plates were used for CD8 naive, and one plate was used for CD8 memory. The study deeply sequenced blood TCR repertoires of several healthy adults to estimate repertoire size and the extent of clonotype sharing between individuals. To increase sequencing depth and limit assay-specific biases, TCR repertoire library preparation and sequencing were carried out by different laboratories using diverse techniques. Leukapheresis yielded between about 0.85 and 10 billion PBMCs per donor.

TCR CDR3 regions were amplified from genomic DNA by multiplex PCR using the deep immunoSEQ assay. Genomic DNA extracted from each cell subset was distributed evenly over all wells of several immunoSEQ 96-well plates, and each plate served as one replicate. For sorted subsets, roughly 0.2 ug genomic DNA, equal to some 28,000 T cell genomes, was loaded into each replicate PCR. Purified libraries were quantified with a Qubit 3.0 fluorometer, sized on a Bioanalyzer 2100, and re-quantified with the KAPA Library Quantification kit. Every immunoSEQ 96-well plate was sequenced on a separate single-read 150-cycle Illumina NextSeq 550 flow cell. In the source study's methods: Because the immunoSEQ output held only junctional sequences and lacked quality scores, the filtering could not match the filtering applied to full-length reads. To assign V/J genes and CDR3, sequences were annotated using PyIR, a Python wrapper for IgBLAST v1.9, with IMGT germline references. Any read was removed if the V/J assignment was weak (E-value above 1e-6), the CDR3 was missing, or the read contained stop codons, out-of-frame junctions, or ambiguous translated residues. V3J clonotypes were defined by identical inferred V gene, J gene, and CDR3 amino acid sequence. The percentage overlap between two repertoires was calculated by dividing the number of shared unique clonotypes by the size of the smaller repertoire. Richness of each repertoire was evaluated using RTK rarefaction, the Chao1 estimator, and Recon v2.1 estimates of unobserved clonotypes. Generation probabilities for all TCRbeta clonotypes obtained by the gDNA method from a handful of donors were computed using OLGA. As stored in TCRdb, this immuneACCESS dataset retains in-frame rearrangements with V and J assigned. A fraction of the clones does not appear; measured against another copy, unresolved V genes explain less than half of the discrepancy, and the remainder lacks a known reason. V, J and clone size are those of that table, while D and trimming were read from the DNA. The sample table lists around 1.4 million clones, just under 99% of them with a count of one. Clones ranked in the top ten supply 0.36% of the sample.

The paper as a whole reports these results and caveats: Pairwise subsampling led to the expectation that sequencing depth would affect the degree of clonotype sharing among donors. The genetic and exposure-history diversity represented was limited by the small number of donors. Sampling was restricted to blood, and TCR repertoires in tissues likely differ from the TCR repertoires found in blood. Incomplete sequencing was indicated by rarefaction of sorted-subset datasets, despite the large sequencing depth. Compared with non-shared clonotypes, clonotypes shared by all four sorted-subset donors had higher generation probabilities. Estimated clonotype richness was generally larger for naive than for memory subsets. When a few donors were compared, the shared fraction of clonotypes was 5% to 6.5% for naive CD4, more than 3% for naive CD8, 2% to 2.5% for memory CD4, and around 0.37% for memory CD8.

Trimming removed 10 bases from V and 4 bases from J; the gene matches leave 10 bases unexplained. Measured from the cysteine to the phenylalanine, the CDR3 is 15 residues long. Just CDR3 DNA is preserved here, 45 bases in frame from base 1. Via the germline V gene, CDR1 is MNHNS and CDR2 SASEGT. As concerns this clone: Its antigen is not yet known. No base-level quality is on record; no much larger clone is a single base apart.

Donors were healthy HIV-negative adults with no recently reported acute infections or vaccinations. All donors were Caucasian adults living in Nashville, Tennessee, USA. CD4+ T cells were enriched through magnetic negative selection, after which naive cells were positively selected on CD45RA and the remaining negative fraction served as the memory subset. Blood was obtained by leukapheresis, after which PBMCs were separated by Ficoll-Histopaque density gradient centrifugation and cryopreserved in liquid nitrogen vapor phase. Purity and quantity of every magnetically sorted T cell population were checked by analytical flow cytometry. From each sorted fraction, genomic DNA was isolated and quantified by UV absorbance on a Nanodrop 2000c.

The receptor was isolated from a man aged 30 to 39 in good health. The V and J segments used are TRBV6-1 and TRBJ2-3, and TRBD2 matches 11 of the central bases. The source material was naive CD4+ T cells sorted from blood. The label giving this sample's cell subset or site can be read as: CD45RA+ positively selected. The CDR3 reads CAIAGLAGGPDTQYF. The nucleotide sequence is given as TGTGCCATCGCGGGGCTAGCGGGAGGCCCAGATACGCAGTATTTT.